The clone carrying this T cell receptor beta chain is medium-sized in the sample. Its antigen is not identified. The V end lost 5 bases, the J end lost 0 bases, and 11 bases lay between the germline ends. Germline lookup yields CDR1 MDHEN and CDR2 SYDVKM. The length of the CDR3 is 16 residues. This sample is drawn from a study of cytomegalovirus exposure and HLA in healthy donors. Across the study: Within the Caucasian-associated ancestry cluster were around four fifths of the 398 genotyped donors. Study findings and constraints: V- and J-gene trimming of TCR beta was linked (in a later analysis) to a missense DCLRE1C variant.

In the PCR, 60 Vbeta and 13 Jbeta primers were used. Authors' analysis steps: Counted up in a later analysis, unique TCR beta chains came to some 80 million, with some 11 million shared. Sequenced by immunoSEQ multiplex PCR; TCRdb stores in-frame clones only, minus some. Clonal size and the V and J genes are those of that table, whereas D and trimming came from the DNA. Of around 97,000 clones listed, over 70% are singletons. This chain connects TRBV28 to TRBJ2-6, with a weak D call TRBD1 (6 bases). The clonotype comes from a man aged 45-65 years in good health and CMV-seropositive. Sequenced input: PBMCs. The CDR3 reads CASSLDSNSGANVLTF. The CDR3 DNA reads TGTGCCAGCAGTCTGGACAGTAACTCTGGGGCCAACGTCCTGACTTTC.